The 23 T cell receptor beta chains presented below share a single source sample, sequenced in a study of cytomegalovirus exposure and HLA in healthy donors. Repertoires were generated with immunoSEQ multiplex PCR, while TCRdb's copy carries only in-frame clones and drops some. The sample contains about 150,000 clones, about 88% of which appear only once. Specimen: PBMCs. The origin of the receptors is a woman aged 18-29 years in good health and CMV-seropositive.

This clone came up a few times. The V call is TRBV7-2, the J call TRBJ1-2; 11 positions match TRBD1. The CDR3 sequence is 15 residues long. CDR1 is SGHTA and CDR2 is FQGNSA in the germline V gene. The V segment lost 2 bases and the J segment 2 bases; nucleotides outside the gene matches: 1. CDR3 coding DNA: TGTGCCAGCAGCTTAAGGACAGGGGGCAACTATGGCTACACCTTC. Translation: CASSLRTGGNYGYTF.

The chain has TRBV28 and TRBJ2-1; 7 positions agree with TRBD2. The CDR3 has 13 amino acids. Germline V gene sequence: CDR1 MDHEN, CDR2 SYDVKM. With 5 bases clipped from V and 9 bases from J, the junction kept 7 bases outside the gene matches. The CDR3 DNA is TGTGCCAGCAGTCGGAGCGGGGTTGGTGAGCAGTTCTTC. Translation gives CASSRSGVGEQFF.

V gene TRBV10-3 combines with J gene TRBJ1-1; D perhaps matches TRBD1 (5 bases). The CDR3 loop spans 13 amino acids. V was pared by 6 bases and J by 1 base, with 9 bases between. Per the germline V gene, CDR1 is ENHRY and CDR2 is SYGVKD. This CDR3 reads CAIRGQWNTEAFF. The CDR3 nucleotides are TGTGCCATCAGAGGACAATGGAACACTGAAGCTTTCTTT.

This rearrangement joins TRBV6-1 to TRBJ2-1; the match to TRBD1 covers 11 bases. Germline CDR1 is MNHNS and CDR2 is SASEGT. V dropped 5 bases and J dropped 7; count of bases not matched to a gene: 7. The CDR3 spans 15 residues. This chain's CDR3 is CASSPGTGGVNEQFF. CDR3 in DNA: TGTGCCAGCAGTCCCGGGACAGGGGGTGTTAATGAGCAGTTCTTC.

This clone was counted a few times. The genes are TRBV27 and TRBJ2-2; 9 bases match TRBD1. The CDR3 is 16 amino acids. CDR1 MNHEY and CDR2 SMNVEV come from the germline V gene (reference sequence). V shed 5 bases and J 6 bases; nucleotides not matched to a gene: 10. The CDR3, as DNA: TGTGCCAGCAGTCCTCCGGGACAGGGTCTATCCGGGGAGCTGTTTTTT. Translating it yields CASSPPGQGLSGELFF.

The CDR3 coding sequence is TGCAGCGTTGTTGCGGGAGGGCCACGGGGGGGATACAATGAGCAGTTCTTC. This gives the protein CSVVAGGPRGGYNEQFF. The chain recombines TRBV29-1 with TRBJ2-1; 9 bases agree with TRBD2. Germline assignment: CDR1 SQVTM and CDR2 ANQGSEA. V trimming: 4 bases; J trimming: 4 bases; junction bases outside the gene matches: 14. The length of the CDR3 is 17 residues.

The rearrangement links TRBV6-1 to TRBJ2-7, with 11 bases identical to TRBD2. CDR1 and CDR2 (germline): MNHNS, SASEGT. The ends lost 4 bases at V and 4 bases at J; junction bases unmatched: 6. CDR3 length: 15 residues. CDR3 amino acids: CASSVIAGGLYEQYF. The CDR3 bases are TGTGCCAGCAGTGTTATAGCGGGAGGGCTATACGAGCAGTACTTC.

This clone turned up a few times. The CDR3 spells CASRGLAGDTGELFF. Written as DNA, the CDR3 is TGTGCCAGCAGAGGACTAGCGGGAGACACCGGGGAGCTGTTTTTT. The chain couples TRBV6-4 to TRBJ2-2, with 13 bases identical to TRBD2. Germline V gene sequence: CDR1 MRHNA, CDR2 SNTAGT. Unmatched junction bases numbered 1, after V lost 6 bases and J lost 3 bases. CDR3 length: 15 amino acids.

In DNA form, the CDR3 reads TGTGCCAGCAGTGAGCCTAGCGGGATGTATTTGGGGCAGTACTTC. It yields the protein CASSEPSGMYLGQYF. V is TRBV6-4 and J is TRBJ2-7, with 9 bases matching TRBD2. This CDR3 contains 15 residues. Germline CDR1 MRHNA, CDR2 SNTAGT. The V and J ends lost 3 bases and 9 bases, in that order; junction bases with no gene match: 12.

This chain uses TRBV19 with TRBJ1-4; 9 nucleotides line up with TRBD1. The CDR3 contains 17 residues. The V gene's germline CDR1 is LNHDA and CDR2 SQIVND (reference sequence). V lost 5 bases, J lost 5 bases, and 12 bases stayed unmatched. The CDR3 nucleotides are TGTGCCAGTAGTCCCAGCCGGGACAGGGTAGGCAATGAAAAACTGTTTTTT. This sequence encodes CASSPSRDRVGNEKLFF.

V gene TRBV19 combines with J gene TRBJ2-7; D may be TRBD2 (6 bases). The CDR3 runs 12 residues. V lost 5 bases, J lost 4 bases, and 9 bases lay in between. Germline CDR1 reads LNHDA; CDR2 reads SQIVND (reference sequence). The CDR3 spells CASSPGGYEQYF. The CDR3 region has the DNA TGTGCCAGTAGTCCCGGAGGGTACGAGCAGTACTTC.

A note on this clone: Other DNA sequences of this sample code for an identical CDR3. The J gene is TRBJ1-2, the V gene TRBV5-1; tentatively, D is TRBD1 (6 bases). Trimming removed 0 bases at V and 7 bases at J, with 10 bases between. The CDR3 is made up of 13 amino acids. Germline lookup yields CDR1 SGHRS and CDR2 YFSETQ. In nucleotides, the CDR3 is TGCGCCAGCAGCTTGGAGGGGGTTCGTGGCTACACCTTC. Its protein is CASSLEGVRGYTF.

The V gene is TRBV11-3, the J gene TRBJ2-7; perhaps TRBD1 as D (7 bases). Looked up from germline, CDR1 is SGHNT and CDR2 is YENEEA. V lost 5 bases and J 7 bases, leaving 18 bases between the germline ends. CDR3 length: 14 amino acids. This CDR3 is CASSPGTARGEQYF. The CDR3 nucleotides are TGTGCCAGCAGCCCAGGGACAGCCCGGGGGGAGCAGTACTTC.

V is TRBV29-1 and J is TRBJ2-7; 10 bases align to TRBD2. Germline CDR1 and CDR2: SQVTM and ANQGSEA. Losses at the gene ends were 6 bases for V and 9 bases for J; bases not matched to a gene: 8. There are 12 residues in the CDR3. In nucleotides, the CDR3 is TGCAGCGTGAATTTAGCGGGAGGTGTGCAGTACTTC. This sequence encodes CSVNLAGGVQYF.

The rearrangement joins TRBV6-5 to TRBJ2-7; no firm D call. The CDR3 extends over 11 amino acids. Germline CDR1 is MNHEY and CDR2 is SVGAGI. CDR3 amino acids: CAAIRPYEQYF. As DNA, the CDR3 is TGTGCAGCCATTCGTCCCTACGAGCAGTACTTC.

V gene TRBV6-5 combines with J gene TRBJ2-1; 9 nucleotides agree with TRBD1. The CDR3 spans 16 residues. V shed 2 bases, J shed 8 bases, and the junction held 10 bases outside the gene matches. Germline V gives CDR1 MNHEY, CDR2 SVGAGI. The CDR3 region has the DNA TGTGCCAGCAGTTACCGCGGACAGGGGAAAATCGATGAGCAGTTCTTC. Protein: CASSYRGQGKIDEQFF.

V usage is TRBV11-3 and J usage is TRBJ1-1, with a weak D call TRBD1 (6 bases). The CDR3 has 16 residues. Germline assignment: CDR1 SGHNT and CDR2 YENEEA. V was clipped by 0 bases and J by 1 base, with 12 bases between them. The CDR3, as DNA: TGTGCCAGCAGCTTAGAAACAGGGTTGACGAACACTGAAGCTTTCTTT. It codes for CASSLETGLTNTEAFF.

V is TRBV12-5 and J is TRBJ1-5; D remains ambiguous. Germline V lookup: CDR1 LGHNT, CDR2 FRNRAP. Between the trimmed V and J ends, which lost 1 base and 4 bases, there was a span of 8 bases. The CDR3 runs to 14 residues. Here the CDR3 reads CASGLGAGNQPQHF. The CDR3, as DNA: TGTGCTAGTGGTTTGGGGGCAGGTAATCAGCCCCAGCATTTT.

The chain joins TRBV11-2 to TRBJ2-4; 9 nucleotides line up with TRBD1. The V and J ends lost 6 bases and 2 bases, in that order; junction bases with no gene match: 8. CDR3 length equals 16 residues. Per the germline V gene, CDR1 is SGHAT and CDR2 is FQNNGV. CDR3 in amino acids: CASSLGQGNPKNIQYF. DNA of the CDR3: TGTGCCAGCAGTTTGGGACAGGGTAACCCCAAAAACATTCAGTACTTC.

This rearrangement joins TRBV19 to TRBJ1-4, with 7 positions matching TRBD1. This CDR3 region has 16 residues. In germline, CDR1 is LNHDA, CDR2 SQIVND (reference sequence). The V segment lost 3 bases and the J segment 8 bases; nucleotides outside the gene matches: 12. The CDR3 reads CASSIMRGRGEEKLFF. CDR3 DNA: TGTGCCAGTAGTATCATGAGGGGGCGAGGAGAGGAAAAACTGTTTTTT. Filled out from reference TRBV19 and TRBJ1-4, the complete variable domain reads DGGITQSPKYLFRKEGQNVTLSCEQNLNHDAMYWYRQDPGQGLRLIYYSQIVNDFQKGDIAEGYSVSREKKESFPLTVTSAQKNPTAFYLCASSIMRGRGEEKLFFGSGTQLSVL.

The sample holds one count of this clone. V gene TRBV5-8 combines with J gene TRBJ2-2; 10 nucleotides match TRBD1. J was trimmed by 6 bases and V by 3 bases; bases with no gene match: 5. The CDR3 contains 15 residues. CDR1 and CDR2 from the germline V gene are SGHTS and YDEGEE. CDR3 loop: CASSWGDRGAGELFF. CDR3 nucleotides: TGTGCCAGCAGCTGGGGGGACAGGGGCGCCGGGGAGCTGTTTTTT.

The chain has TRBV11-3 and TRBJ1-1; D is undetermined. The V end lost 0 bases, the J end lost 8 bases, and 13 bases lay between the germline ends. CDR1 is SGHNT and CDR2 is YENEEA in the germline V gene. This CDR3 is 14 amino acids long. CDR3 coding DNA: TGTGCCAGCAGCTTAGATCACGCGGCGGGGGAAGCTTTCTTT. Residues: CASSLDHAAGEAFF.

The rearrangement uses TRBV6-5 and TRBJ1-1; 9 bases match TRBD1. Losses at the gene ends were 5 bases for V and 4 bases for J; bases not matched to a gene: 8. The germline V gene has CDR1 MNHEY and CDR2 SVGAGI. The CDR3 runs to 15 residues. CDR3 in amino acids: CASSTPGQGSTEAFF. The CDR3 DNA is TGTGCCAGCAGTACTCCGGGACAGGGCAGCACTGAAGCTTTCTTT.